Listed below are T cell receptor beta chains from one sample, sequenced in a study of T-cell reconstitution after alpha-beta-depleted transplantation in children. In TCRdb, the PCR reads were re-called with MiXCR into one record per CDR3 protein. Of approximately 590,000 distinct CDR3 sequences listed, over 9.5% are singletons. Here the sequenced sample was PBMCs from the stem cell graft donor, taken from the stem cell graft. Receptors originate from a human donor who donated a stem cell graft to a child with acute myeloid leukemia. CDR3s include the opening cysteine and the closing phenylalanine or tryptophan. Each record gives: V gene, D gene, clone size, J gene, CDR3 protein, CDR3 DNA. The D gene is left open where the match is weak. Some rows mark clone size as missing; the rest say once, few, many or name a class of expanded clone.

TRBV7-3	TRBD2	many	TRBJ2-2	CASSLGGGRAGTGELFF	TGTGCCAGCAGCTTAGGCGGAGGGAGGGCCGGCACCGGGGAGCTGTTTTTT
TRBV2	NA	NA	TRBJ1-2	CASSEVRDNNYGYTF	TGTGCCAGCAGTGAAGTCAGGGATAATAACTATGGCTACACCTTC
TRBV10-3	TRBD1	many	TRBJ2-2	CAISPGTVAGELFF	TGTGCCATCAGTCCCGGGACAGTTGCCGGGGAGCTGTTTTTT
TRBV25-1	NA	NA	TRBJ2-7	CASSEISETYEQYF	TGTGCCAGCAGTGAAATTTCGGAGACCTACGAGCAGTACTTC
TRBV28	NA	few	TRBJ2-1	CASSLTGSDNEQFF	TGTGCCAGCAGTTTAACGGGGTCGGACAATGAGCAGTTCTTC
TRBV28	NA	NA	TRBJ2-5	CASREQGARETQYF	TGTGCCAGCAGAGAACAGGGTGCGCGGGAGACCCAGTACTTC
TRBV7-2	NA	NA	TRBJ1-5	CASSLRGEGQPQHF	TGTGCCAGCAGCTTACGGGGGGAAGGTCAGCCCCAGCATTTT
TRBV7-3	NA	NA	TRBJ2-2	CASSHRAGRDTGELFF	TGTGCCAGCAGCCACCGGGCGGGGCGGGACACCGGGGAGCTGTTTTTT
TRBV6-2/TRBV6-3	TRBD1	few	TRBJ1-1	CASSTDRAPEAFF	TGTGCCAGCAGTACGGACAGGGCCCCTGAAGCTTTCTTT
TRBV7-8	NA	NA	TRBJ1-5	CASSLGSQSLSNQPQHF	TGTGCCAGCAGCTTAGGTTCCCAATCCCTTAGCAATCAGCCCCAGCATTTT
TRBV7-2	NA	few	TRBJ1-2	CASSSWTASNYGYTF	TGTGCCAGCAGCTCGTGGACAGCTTCTAACTATGGCTACACCTTC
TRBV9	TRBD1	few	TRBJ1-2	CASSSPQGALVGGYTF	TGTGCCAGCAGCTCCCCACAGGGGGCCTTGGTAGGTGGCTACACCTTC
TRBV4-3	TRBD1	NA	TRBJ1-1	CASSQGTGEAFF	TGCGCCAGCAGCCAAGGGACAGGGGAAGCTTTCTTT
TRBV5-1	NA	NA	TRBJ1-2	CASSSSAEGGGYTF	TGCGCCAGCAGCTCGTCGGCGGAGGGAGGTGGCTACACCTTC
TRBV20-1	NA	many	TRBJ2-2	CSASFQLNTGELFF	TGCAGTGCTAGTTTCCAGCTGAACACCGGGGAGCTGTTTTTT
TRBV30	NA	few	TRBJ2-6	CAWSVVGANVLTF	TGTGCCTGGAGTGTGGTTGGGGCCAACGTCCTGACTTTC
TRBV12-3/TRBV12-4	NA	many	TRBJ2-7	CASSPGGDIGYEQYF	TGTGCCAGCAGCCCTGGGGGCGATATAGGCTACGAGCAGTACTTC
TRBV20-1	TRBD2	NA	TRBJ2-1	CSEAGATEQFF	TGCAGTGAGGCGGGAGCAACTGAGCAGTTCTTC
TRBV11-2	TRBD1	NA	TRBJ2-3	CASSHYPGQHTDTQYF	TGTGCCAGCAGTCACTATCCGGGACAGCACACAGATACGCAGTATTTT
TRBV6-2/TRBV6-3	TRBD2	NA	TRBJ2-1	CASSRGGTGTNEQFF	TGTGCCAGCAGCCGGGGGGGAACAGGGACCAATGAGCAGTTCTTC
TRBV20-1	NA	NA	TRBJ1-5	CSARPRRDSNQPQHF	TGCAGTGCTAGACCCCGGAGAGACAGCAATCAGCCCCAGCATTTT
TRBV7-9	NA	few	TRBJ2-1	CASSFPGPRYNEQFF	TGTGCCAGCAGCTTTCCGGGACCGAGATACAATGAGCAGTTCTTC
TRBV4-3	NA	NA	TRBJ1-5	CASSLTVLSNQPQHF	TGCGCCAGCAGCCTAACTGTACTGAGCAATCAGCCCCAGCATTTT
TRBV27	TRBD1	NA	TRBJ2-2	CASRDRGFTGELFF	TGTGCCAGTCGCGACAGGGGATTCACCGGGGAGCTGTTTTTT
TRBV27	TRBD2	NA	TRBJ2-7	CASSPRGSGSSYEQYF	TGTGCCAGCAGCCCTCGAGGTAGCGGGAGTTCCTACGAGCAGTACTTC
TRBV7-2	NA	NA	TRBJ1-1	CASSRFEAFF	TGTGCCAGCAGCCGATTTGAAGCTTTCTTT
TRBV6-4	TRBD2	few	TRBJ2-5	CASSELAGETQYF	TGTGCCAGCAGTGAACTAGCGGGGGAGACCCAGTACTTC
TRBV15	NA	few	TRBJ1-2	CATSRDSDYGYTF	TGTGCCACCAGCAGAGATTCAGACTATGGCTACACCTTC
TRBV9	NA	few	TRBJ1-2	CASSVGGSSNYGYTF	TGTGCCAGCAGCGTAGGAGGGTCCTCTAACTATGGCTACACCTTC
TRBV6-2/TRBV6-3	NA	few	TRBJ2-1	CASTFRSGLSYNEQFF	TGTGCCAGCACCTTTCGTAGCGGACTCTCCTACAATGAGCAGTTCTTC
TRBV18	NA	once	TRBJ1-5	CASSPGSGQPQHF	TGTGCCAGCTCACCAGGGTCGGGTCAGCCCCAGCATTTT
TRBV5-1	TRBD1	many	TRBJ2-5	CASSLTTGKETQYF	TGCGCCAGCAGCTTGACGACAGGGAAAGAGACCCAGTACTTC
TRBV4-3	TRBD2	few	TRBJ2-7	CASSQDRVAGGRLEQYF	TGCGCCAGCAGCCAAGATCGGGTAGCGGGAGGCCGGTTAGAGCAGTACTTC
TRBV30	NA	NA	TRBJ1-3	CAWKQNLGNTIYF	TGTGCCTGGAAACAGAATCTTGGAAACACCATATATTTT
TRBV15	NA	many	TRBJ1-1	CATSRVGSEAFF	TGTGCCACCAGCAGAGTGGGCAGTGAAGCTTTCTTT
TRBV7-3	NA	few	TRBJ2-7	CASSPSGSAAHEQYF	TGTGCCAGCAGTCCCAGCGGATCCGCGGCCCACGAGCAGTACTTC
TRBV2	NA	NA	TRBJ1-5	CASRELGSNQPQHF	TGTGCCAGCAGGGAGTTGGGCAGCAATCAGCCCCAGCATTTT
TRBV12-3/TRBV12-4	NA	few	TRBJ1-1	CASGDPEAFF	TGTGCCAGCGGCGACCCCGAAGCTTTCTTT
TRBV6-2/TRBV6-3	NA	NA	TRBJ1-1	CASSYDRVKNTEAFF	TGTGCCAGCAGTTACGATCGGGTGAAGAACACTGAAGCTTTCTTT
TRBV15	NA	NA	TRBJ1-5	CATSWSRQPQHF	TGTGCCACCAGCTGGAGTCGGCAGCCCCAGCATTTT
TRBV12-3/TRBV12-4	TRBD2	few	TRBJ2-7	CASSQRVRTSGRAEQYF	TGTGCCAGCAGTCAGCGAGTACGGACTAGCGGGAGAGCCGAGCAGTACTTC
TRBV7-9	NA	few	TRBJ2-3	CASSLAIDLNPDTQYF	TGTGCCAGCAGCTTAGCTATAGACTTAAATCCAGATACGCAGTATTTT
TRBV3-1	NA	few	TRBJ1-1	CASSQAQGPGSEAFF	TGTGCCAGCAGCCAAGCTCAGGGGCCAGGGAGTGAAGCTTTCTTT
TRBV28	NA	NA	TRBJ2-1	CASSSSGPDYNEQFF	TGTGCCAGCAGTTCCTCCGGACCCGACTACAATGAGCAGTTCTTC
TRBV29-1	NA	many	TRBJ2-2	CSVGFYTGELFF	TGCAGCGTTGGCTTTTACACCGGGGAGCTGTTTTTT
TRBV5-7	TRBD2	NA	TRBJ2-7	CASIPTFGSGTYEQYF	TGTGCCAGCATCCCAACATTCGGTAGCGGGACCTACGAGCAGTACTTC
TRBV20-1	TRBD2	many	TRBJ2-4	CSARDSGLVSVSIQYF	TGCAGTGCTAGAGATTCCGGACTAGTGAGTGTGAGCATTCAGTACTTC
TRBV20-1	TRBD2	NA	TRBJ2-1	CSARNTAGAGTEQFF	TGCAGTGCTAGAAATACAGCGGGAGCGGGTACTGAGCAGTTCTTC
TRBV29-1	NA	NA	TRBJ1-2	CSVEEGANYGYTF	TGCAGCGTTGAAGAGGGGGCAAACTATGGCTACACCTTC
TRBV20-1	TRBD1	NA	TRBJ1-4	CSAHDRGHSQKLFF	TGCAGTGCCCACGACAGGGGGCATAGTCAAAAACTGTTTTTT
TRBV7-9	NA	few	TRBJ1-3	CASSPATSGNTIYF	TGTGCCAGCAGCCCGGCGACCTCTGGAAACACCATATATTTT